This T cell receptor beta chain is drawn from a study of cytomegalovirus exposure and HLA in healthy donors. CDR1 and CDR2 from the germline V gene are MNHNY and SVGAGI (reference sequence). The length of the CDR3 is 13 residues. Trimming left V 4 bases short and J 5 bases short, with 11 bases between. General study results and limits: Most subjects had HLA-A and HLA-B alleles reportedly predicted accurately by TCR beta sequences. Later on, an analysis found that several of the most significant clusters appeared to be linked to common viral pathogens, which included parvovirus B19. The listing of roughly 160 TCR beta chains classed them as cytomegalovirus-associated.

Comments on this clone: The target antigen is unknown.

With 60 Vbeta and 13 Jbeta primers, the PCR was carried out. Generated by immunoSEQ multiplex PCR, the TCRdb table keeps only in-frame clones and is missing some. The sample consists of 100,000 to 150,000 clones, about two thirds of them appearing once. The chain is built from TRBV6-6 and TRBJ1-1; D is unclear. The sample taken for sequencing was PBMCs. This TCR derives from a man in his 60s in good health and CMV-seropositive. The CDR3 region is CASSLRGGTEAFF. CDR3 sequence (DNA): TGTGCCAGCAGTTTGCGCGGAGGGACTGAAGCTTTCTTT.